This T cell receptor (beta chain) was observed in a study of blood T cell repertoires in COVID-19. Turning to the study itself: COVID-19 samples collected from the United States, Italy and Spain covered acute and convalescent phases. Nucleic acid was either cDNA or gDNA, and it came from T cells, B-cell-depleted T cells, or PBMCs.

Seattle patient enrollment occurred during active infection, with longitudinal follow-up thereafter. V shed 0 bases, J shed 1 base, and the junction held 4 bases outside the gene matches. Germline-derived CDR1 and CDR2 are SGDLS and YYNGEE. This CDR3 spans 15 amino acids. The authors' processing: Researchers report that nucleated cell counts were estimated from reference gene primer amplification. The table came from immunoSEQ multiplex PCR; TCRdb's copy has only in-frame clones and leaves some out. The V and J calls and clone size were taken over from that table, and D and trimming were inferred from the DNA. The repertoire holds approximately 60,000 clones, with approximately 80% as singletons.

The sequence came from a man aged 60 to 75 with COVID-19, enrolled during active disease. The rearrangement uses TRBV9 and TRBJ2-7, with 7 bases aligning to TRBD1. Sequenced sample: peripheral blood. The CDR3 loop is CASSVDRGRSYEQYF. The CDR3, as DNA: TGTGCCAGCAGCGTAGACAGGGGAAGGTCCTACGAGCAGTACTTC.